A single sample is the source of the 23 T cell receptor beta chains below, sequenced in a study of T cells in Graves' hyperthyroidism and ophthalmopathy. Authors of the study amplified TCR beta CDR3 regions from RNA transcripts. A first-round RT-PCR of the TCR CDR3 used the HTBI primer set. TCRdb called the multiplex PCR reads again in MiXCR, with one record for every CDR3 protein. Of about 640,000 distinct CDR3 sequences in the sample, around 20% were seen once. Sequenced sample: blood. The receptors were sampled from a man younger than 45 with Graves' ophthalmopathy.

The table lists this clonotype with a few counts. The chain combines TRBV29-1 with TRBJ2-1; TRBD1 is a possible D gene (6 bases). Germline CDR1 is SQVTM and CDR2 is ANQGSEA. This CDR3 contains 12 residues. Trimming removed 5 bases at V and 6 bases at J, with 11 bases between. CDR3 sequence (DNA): TGCAGCGTTCAGGGGAGCGCCAATGAGCAGTTCTTC. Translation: CSVQGSANEQFF.

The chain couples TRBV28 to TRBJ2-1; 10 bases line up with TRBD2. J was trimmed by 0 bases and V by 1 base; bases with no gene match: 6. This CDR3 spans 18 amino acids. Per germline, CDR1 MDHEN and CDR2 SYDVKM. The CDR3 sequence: CASSLYGLAENSYNEQFF. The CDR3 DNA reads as TGTGCCAGCAGTTTATACGGACTAGCGGAAAACTCCTACAATGAGCAGTTCTTC.

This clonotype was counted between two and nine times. The CDR3: CASSYGQGLYGYTF. The CDR3 coding sequence is TGTGCCAGCAGTTACGGGCAGGGCCTCTATGGCTACACCTTC. The chain has TRBV6-6 and TRBJ1-2, with D perhaps matching TRBD1 (5 bases). CDR1 is MNHNY, CDR2 SVGAGI, per germline (reference sequence). This CDR3 spans 14 amino acids. The ends were cut back, 2 bases at V and 4 bases at J, with 11 bases in the middle.

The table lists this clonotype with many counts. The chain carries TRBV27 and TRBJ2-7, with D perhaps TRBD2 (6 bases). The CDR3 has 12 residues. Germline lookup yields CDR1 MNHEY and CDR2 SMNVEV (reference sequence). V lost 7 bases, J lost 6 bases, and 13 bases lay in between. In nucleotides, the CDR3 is TGTGCCAGCAAGGTGCAGGGAGGCGAGCAGTACTTC. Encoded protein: CASKVQGGEQYF.

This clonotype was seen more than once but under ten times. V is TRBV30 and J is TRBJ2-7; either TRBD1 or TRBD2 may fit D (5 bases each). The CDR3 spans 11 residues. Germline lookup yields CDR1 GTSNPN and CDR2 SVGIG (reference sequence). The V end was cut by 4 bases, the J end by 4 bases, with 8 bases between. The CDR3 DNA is TGTGCCTGGACGGGGCGTTACGAGCAGTACTTC. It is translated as CAWTGRYEQYF.

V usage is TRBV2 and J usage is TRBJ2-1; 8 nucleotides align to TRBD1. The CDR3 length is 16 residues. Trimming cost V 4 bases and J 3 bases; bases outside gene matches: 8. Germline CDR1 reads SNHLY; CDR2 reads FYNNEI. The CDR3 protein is CASSAPRTGFYNEQFF. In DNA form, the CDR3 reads TGTGCCAGCAGTGCCCCCCGGACAGGGTTCTACAATGAGCAGTTCTTC. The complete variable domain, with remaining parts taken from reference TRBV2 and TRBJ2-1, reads EPEVTQTPSHQVTQMGQEVILRCVPISNHLYFYWYRQILGQKVEFLVSFYNNEISEKSEIFDDQFSVERPDGSNFTLKIRSTKLEDSAMYFCASSAPRTGFYNEQFFGPGTRLTVL.

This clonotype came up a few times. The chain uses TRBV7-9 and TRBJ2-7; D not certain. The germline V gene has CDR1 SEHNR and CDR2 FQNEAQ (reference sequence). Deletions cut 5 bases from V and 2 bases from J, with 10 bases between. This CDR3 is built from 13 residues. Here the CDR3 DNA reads TGTGCCAGCAGCCCGATAGCAACCTACGAGCAGTACTTC. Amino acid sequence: CASSPIATYEQYF.

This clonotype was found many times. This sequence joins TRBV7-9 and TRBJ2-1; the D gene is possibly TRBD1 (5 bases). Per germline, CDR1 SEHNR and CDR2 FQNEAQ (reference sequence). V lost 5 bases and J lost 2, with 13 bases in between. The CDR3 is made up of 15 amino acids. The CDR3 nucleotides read TGTGCCAGCAGCGTGGGCTTAGGGGCCTACAATGAGCAGTTCTTC. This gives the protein CASSVGLGAYNEQFF.

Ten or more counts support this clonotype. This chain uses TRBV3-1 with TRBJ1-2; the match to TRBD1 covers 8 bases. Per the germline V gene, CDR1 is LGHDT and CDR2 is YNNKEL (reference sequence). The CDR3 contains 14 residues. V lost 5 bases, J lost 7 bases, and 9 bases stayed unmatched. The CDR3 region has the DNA TGTGCCAGCAGCGCAGGGGGCGTAATGAGTGGCTACACCTTC. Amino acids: CASSAGGVMSGYTF.

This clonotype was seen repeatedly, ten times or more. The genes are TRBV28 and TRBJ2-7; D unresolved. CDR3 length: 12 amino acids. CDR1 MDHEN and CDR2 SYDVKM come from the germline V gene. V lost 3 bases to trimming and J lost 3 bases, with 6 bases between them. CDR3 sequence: CASSFDLYEQYF. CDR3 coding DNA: TGTGCCAGCAGTTTCGACCTCTACGAGCAGTACTTC.

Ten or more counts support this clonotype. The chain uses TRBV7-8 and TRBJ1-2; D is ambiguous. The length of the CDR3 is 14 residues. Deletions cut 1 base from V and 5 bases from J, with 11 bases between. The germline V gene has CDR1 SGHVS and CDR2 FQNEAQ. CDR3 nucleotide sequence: TGTGCCAGCAGCTTAGTAGGAATGGGGTATGGCTACACCTTC. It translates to CASSLVGMGYGYTF.

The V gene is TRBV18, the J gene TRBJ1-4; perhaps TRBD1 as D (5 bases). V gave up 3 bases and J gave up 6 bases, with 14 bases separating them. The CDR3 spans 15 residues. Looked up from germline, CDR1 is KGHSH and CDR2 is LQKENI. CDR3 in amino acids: CASSPIDRGHEKLFF. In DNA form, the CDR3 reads TGTGCCAGCTCACCGATTGACAGAGGGCATGAAAAACTGTTTTTT.

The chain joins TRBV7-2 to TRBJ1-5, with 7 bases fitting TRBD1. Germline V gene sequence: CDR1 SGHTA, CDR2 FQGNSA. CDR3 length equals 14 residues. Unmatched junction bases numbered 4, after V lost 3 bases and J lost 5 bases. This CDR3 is CASSFGTAHQPQHF. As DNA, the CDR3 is TGTGCCAGCAGCTTTGGGACAGCCCATCAGCCCCAGCATTTT.

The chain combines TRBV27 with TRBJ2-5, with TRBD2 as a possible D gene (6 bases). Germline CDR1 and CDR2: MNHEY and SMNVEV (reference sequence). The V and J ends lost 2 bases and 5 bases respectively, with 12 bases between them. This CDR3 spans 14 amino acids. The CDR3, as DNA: TGTGCCAGCAGTTTAATATTAGGAGGGGAGACCCAGTACTTC. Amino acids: CASSLILGGETQYF.

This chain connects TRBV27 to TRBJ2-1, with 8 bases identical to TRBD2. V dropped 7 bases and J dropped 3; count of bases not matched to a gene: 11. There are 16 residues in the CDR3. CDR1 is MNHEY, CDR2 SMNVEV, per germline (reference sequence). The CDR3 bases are TGTGCCAGCACCTCCTTCACCAGCGGGAGCTACAATGAGCAGTTCTTC. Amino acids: CASTSFTSGSYNEQFF.

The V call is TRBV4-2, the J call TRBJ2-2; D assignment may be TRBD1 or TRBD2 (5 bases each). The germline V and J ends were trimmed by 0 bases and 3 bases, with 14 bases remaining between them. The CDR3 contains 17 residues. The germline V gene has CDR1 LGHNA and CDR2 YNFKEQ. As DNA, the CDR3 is TGTGCCAGCAGCCAAGAAGGTGAGGGGTCCCACACCGGGGAGCTGTTTTTT. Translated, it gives CASSQEGEGSHTGELFF.

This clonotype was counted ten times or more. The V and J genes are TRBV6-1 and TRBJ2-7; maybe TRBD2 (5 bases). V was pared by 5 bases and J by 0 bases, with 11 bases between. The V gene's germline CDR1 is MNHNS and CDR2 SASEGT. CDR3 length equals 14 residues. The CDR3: CASSFTGSSYEQYF. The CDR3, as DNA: TGTGCCAGCAGTTTCACGGGGAGCTCCTACGAGCAGTACTTC.

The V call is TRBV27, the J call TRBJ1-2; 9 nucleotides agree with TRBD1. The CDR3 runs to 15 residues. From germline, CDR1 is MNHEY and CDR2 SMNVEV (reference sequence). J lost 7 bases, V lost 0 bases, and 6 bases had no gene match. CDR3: CASSLSTGTGTGYTF. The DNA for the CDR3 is TGTGCCAGCAGTTTATCGACCGGGACAGGGACTGGCTACACCTTC.

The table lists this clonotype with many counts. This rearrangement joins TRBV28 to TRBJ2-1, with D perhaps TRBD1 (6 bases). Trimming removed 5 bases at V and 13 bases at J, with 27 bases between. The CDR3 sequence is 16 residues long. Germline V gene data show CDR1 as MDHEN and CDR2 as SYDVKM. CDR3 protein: CASSPFTLPDSSIQFF. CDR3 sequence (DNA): TGTGCCAGCAGTCCCTTCACACTACCGGACAGCTCCATTCAGTTCTTC.

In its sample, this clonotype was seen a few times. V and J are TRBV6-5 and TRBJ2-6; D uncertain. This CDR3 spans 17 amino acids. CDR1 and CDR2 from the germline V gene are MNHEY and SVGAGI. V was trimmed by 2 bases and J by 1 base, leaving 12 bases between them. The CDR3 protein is CASSYGSVESGANVLTF. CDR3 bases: TGTGCCAGCAGTTACGGCTCCGTGGAATCTGGGGCCAACGTCCTGACTTTC.

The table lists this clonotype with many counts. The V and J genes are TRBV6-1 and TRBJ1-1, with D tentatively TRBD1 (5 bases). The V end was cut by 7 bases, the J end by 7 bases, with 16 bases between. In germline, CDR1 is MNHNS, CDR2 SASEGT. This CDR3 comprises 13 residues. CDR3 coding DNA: TGTGCCAGCACCCATCAGGCAGGGATTGAAGCTTTCTTT. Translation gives CASTHQAGIEAFF.

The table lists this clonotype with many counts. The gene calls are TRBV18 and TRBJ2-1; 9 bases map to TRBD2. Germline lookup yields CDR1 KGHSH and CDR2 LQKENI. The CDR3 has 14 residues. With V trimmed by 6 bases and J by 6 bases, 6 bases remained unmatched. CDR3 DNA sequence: TGTGCCAGCTCCTTAGCGGGAGTAATCAATGAGCAGTTCTTC. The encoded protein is CASSLAGVINEQFF.

CDR3 sequence: CASSVRYEQFF. As DNA, the CDR3 is TGTGCCAGCAGTGTAAGATACGAGCAGTTCTTC. The gene calls are TRBV25-1 and TRBJ2-1; no clear D gene. V lost 4 bases to trimming and J lost 10 bases, with 8 bases between them. CDR1 is MGHDK and CDR2 is SYGVNS in the germline V gene. This CDR3 comprises 11 residues.